The entry below gives a single TCR beta chain sequence along with its context. What this receptor recognizes is not known. No clone much larger than this one lies a single base away; base qualities are absent. The library came from the immunoSEQ multiplex PCR assay. Following the manufacturer's protocol, the hsTCRB Kit was used to amplify rearranged TCR beta chain sequences. An Illumina MiSeq was used to sequence the TCRB libraries. Regarding the original processing steps: The kit vendor's proprietary platform handled demultiplexing, trimming and gene mapping. TCRdb holds this immuneACCESS table with in-frame rearrangements only. Some clones are missing; in checked studies, unresolved V genes explain under half, and the rest has no known cause. Clone size and V and J calls were adopted from that table, with D and trimming inferred from the DNA. The sample table records some 60,000 clones; approximately 84% of these occur just once. 3.6% of the sample is taken by the ten largest.

The sample is drawn from a study of a mutant IDH1 vaccine in newly diagnosed glioma (dated by TCRdb to the early 2020s). Study-level background: Patients were given eight vaccinations, in weeks 1, 3, 5, 7, 11, 15, 19 and 23, which matched visits V03 through V10. Vaccination started 4-6 weeks after radiotherapy alone, or was given together with temozolomide cycles in the groups whose treatment included chemotherapy. Peripheral blood was collected at six visits: V03 (baseline), V05, V07, V10, V12 and V13. Of the 25 to 40 patients who were treated, about 60% were male and approximately 40% were female, and the mean age was roughly 40 years. Prior to enrollment, patients had been given standard therapy consisting of radiotherapy alone, temozolomide alone, or radiochemotherapy with temozolomide, with the combination given to most patients. Longitudinal TCRB deep sequencing was performed for 20 to 25 treated patients wherever samples were available for exploratory analyses. General study outcomes and caveats: No apparent relationship was observed between pseudoprogression and alterations in the top peripheral T cell clonotypes detected by TCRB sequencing. Availability determined which PBMC samples were chosen for TCRB deep sequencing. The authors stated that sample limitations prevented analyses of patient blood samples from being reproduced. Immune responses induced by the vaccine were seen in about 93% of patients across multiple MHC alleles.

The sample's time point label, decoded: week 11, during vaccination. A 20-mer mutant IDH1 peptide at 300 micrograms in Montanide made up each vaccine dose, which was injected subcutaneously together with topical imiquimod. Donors had newly diagnosed WHO grade 3 or 4 IDH1-mutant astrocytomas with loss of nuclear ATRX. The samples were drawn from NOA16, a multicentre, single-arm, open-label phase I trial in Germany that tested a mutant IDH1 peptide vaccine in humans for the first time. Genomic DNA for TCRB sequencing was isolated from EDTA blood with the DNeasy Blood and Tissue Kit. The source was PBMCs, collected from a glioma patient whose treatment included an IDH1 peptide vaccine. This receptor was identified in a man aged 25 to 40 with glioma.

The nucleotide sequence is given as TGTGCCAGTAGCAAACAAGCCCCCAATGAGCAGTTCTTC. It is translated as CASSKQAPNEQFF. This sequence uses TRBV19 and TRBJ2-1; no D gene can be assigned with confidence. V loses 6 bases of germline sequence and J loses 6 bases, and the interval between the two ends is 12 bases. Its CDR3 holds 13 amino acids, cysteine through phenylalanine. Only CDR3 DNA is held: 39 bases, read in frame from base 1. The germline V gene encodes CDR1 LNHDA and CDR2 SQIVND (reference sequence).